This paragraph reports one T cell receptor beta chain. The antigen remains undetermined. Treatment given: 10-day PBMC culture with coronavirus spike peptide pools or control peptides (ViraFEST assay). The ends lost 5 bases at V and 5 bases at J; junction bases unmatched: 6. Germline V gives CDR1 MNHEY, CDR2 SMNVEV (reference sequence). This CDR3 has 14 residues. Sequencing of the DNA from cultured CD4+ T cells was carried out with the Oncomine TCR Beta short-read assay. One entry per CDR3 protein results from TCRdb running MiXCR on the PCR reads. There are about 15,000 distinct CDR3 sequences in the sample; about three quarters occur only once, and approximately 4.2% lies in the top ten. This sample was taken from a study of vaccination and CD4 T cells after COVID-19.

Input material: CD4+ T cells from blood, cultured in vitro. This clonotype was sampled from a human donor who had recovered from COVID-19. The chain combines TRBV27 with TRBJ2-7; 10 positions match TRBD1. The CDR3 region is CASSVDRGLNEQYF. In DNA, the CDR3 is TGTGCCAGCAGTGTCGACAGGGGGCTTAACGAGCAGTACTTC.